The T cell receptor beta chain under discussion was sequenced for a study of T cell responses to AZD1222 COVID-19 vaccine. Study-wide results and limits: Within unmutated variant regions lay the reported targets of nearly half of spike-specific TCRs. The donor group comprised mostly white British people and more females; the analysis possibly underestimated clonal diversity.

V lost 1 base and J lost 4, with 10 bases in between. The length of the CDR3 is 14 residues. Per the germline V gene, CDR1 is SNHLY and CDR2 is FYNNEI. Clones were sequenced by immunoSEQ multiplex PCR, and TCRdb holds only the in-frame ones, with some missing. The sample has 150,000 or so clones, 92% seen once. Points on this clone: Its specificity is not known.

Sequencing used peripheral blood, obtained on day 0 of AZD1222 vaccination. The chain recombines TRBV2 with TRBJ1-2; the D is unclear. The receptor comes from an adult in good health. The CDR3 loop is CASSEDTRTYGYTF. CDR3 nucleotide sequence: TGTGCCAGCAGTGAAGACACCCGGACCTATGGCTACACCTTC. Full variable domain (rest looked up from reference TRBV2 and TRBJ1-2): EPEVTQTPSHQVTQMGQEVILRCVPISNHLYFYWYRQILGQKVEFLVSFYNNEISEKSEIFDDQFSVERPDGSNFTLKIRSTKLEDSAMYFCASSEDTRTYGYTFGSGTRLTVV.